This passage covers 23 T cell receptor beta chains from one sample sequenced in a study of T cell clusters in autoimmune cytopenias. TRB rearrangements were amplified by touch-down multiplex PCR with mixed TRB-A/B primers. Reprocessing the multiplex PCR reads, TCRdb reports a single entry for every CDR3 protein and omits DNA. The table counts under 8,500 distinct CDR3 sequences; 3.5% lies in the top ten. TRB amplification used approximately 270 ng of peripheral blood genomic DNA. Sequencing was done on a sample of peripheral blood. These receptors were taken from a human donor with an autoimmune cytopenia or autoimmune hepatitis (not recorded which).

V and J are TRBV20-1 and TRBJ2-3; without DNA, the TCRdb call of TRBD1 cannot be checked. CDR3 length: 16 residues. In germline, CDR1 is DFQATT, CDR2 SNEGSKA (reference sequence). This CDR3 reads CSARDTRDPSTDTQYF.

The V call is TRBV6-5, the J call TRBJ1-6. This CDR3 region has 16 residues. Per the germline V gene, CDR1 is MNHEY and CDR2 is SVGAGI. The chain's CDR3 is CASSYHRGPYNSPLHF.

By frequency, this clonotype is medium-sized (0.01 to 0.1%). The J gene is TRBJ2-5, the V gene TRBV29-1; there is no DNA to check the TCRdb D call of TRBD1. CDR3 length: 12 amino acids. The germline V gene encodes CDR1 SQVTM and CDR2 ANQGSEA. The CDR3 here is CSSRGQSETQYF.

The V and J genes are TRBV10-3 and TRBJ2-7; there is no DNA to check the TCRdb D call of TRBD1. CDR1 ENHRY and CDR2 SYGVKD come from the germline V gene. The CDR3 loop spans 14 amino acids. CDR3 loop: CAISPSGGRDEQYF.

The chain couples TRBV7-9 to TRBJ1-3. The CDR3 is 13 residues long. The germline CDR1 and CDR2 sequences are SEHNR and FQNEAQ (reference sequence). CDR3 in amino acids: CARDWGSGNTIYF.

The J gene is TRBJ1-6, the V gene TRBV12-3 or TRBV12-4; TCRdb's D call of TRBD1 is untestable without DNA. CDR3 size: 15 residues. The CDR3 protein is CASSELGQGSSPLHF.

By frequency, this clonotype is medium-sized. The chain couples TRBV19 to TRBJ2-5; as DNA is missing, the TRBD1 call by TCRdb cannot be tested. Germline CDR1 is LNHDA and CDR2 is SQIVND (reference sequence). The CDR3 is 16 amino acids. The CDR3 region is CASSQHSGDDQETQYF.

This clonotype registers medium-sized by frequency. The CDR3 loop is CAWSRGQQVDTQYF. The gene calls are TRBV30 and TRBJ2-3. This CDR3 spans 14 amino acids. Germline V gene sequence: CDR1 GTSNPN, CDR2 SVGIG (reference sequence).

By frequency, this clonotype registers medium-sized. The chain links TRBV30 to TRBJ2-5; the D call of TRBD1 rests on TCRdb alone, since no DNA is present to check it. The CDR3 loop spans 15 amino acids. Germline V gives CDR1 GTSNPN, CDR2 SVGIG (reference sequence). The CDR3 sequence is CAWSELGAGQETQYF.

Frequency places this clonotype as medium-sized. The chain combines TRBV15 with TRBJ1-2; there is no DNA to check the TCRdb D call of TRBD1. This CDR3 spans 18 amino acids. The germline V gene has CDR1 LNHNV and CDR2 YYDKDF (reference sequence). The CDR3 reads CATSRGPGTRSSNYGYTF.

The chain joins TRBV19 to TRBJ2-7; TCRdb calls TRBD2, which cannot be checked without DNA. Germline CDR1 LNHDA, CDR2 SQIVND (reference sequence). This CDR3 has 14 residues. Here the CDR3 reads CATSPGSSSYEKYF.

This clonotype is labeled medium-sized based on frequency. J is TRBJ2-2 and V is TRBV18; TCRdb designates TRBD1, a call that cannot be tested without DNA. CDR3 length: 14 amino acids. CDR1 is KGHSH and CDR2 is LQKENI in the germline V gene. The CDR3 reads CASSRGTGTGELFF.

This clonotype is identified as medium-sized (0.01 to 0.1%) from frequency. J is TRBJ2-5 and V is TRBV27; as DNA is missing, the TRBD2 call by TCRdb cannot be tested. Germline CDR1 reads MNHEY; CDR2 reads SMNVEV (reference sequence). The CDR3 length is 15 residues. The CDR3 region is CASRVGASSQETQYF.

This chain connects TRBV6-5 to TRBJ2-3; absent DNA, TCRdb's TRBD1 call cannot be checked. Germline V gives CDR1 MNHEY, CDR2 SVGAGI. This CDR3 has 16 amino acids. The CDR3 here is CASSLSGGRGTDTQYF.

Here the CDR3 reads CASSSGGAGFQYF. The rearrangement joins TRBV7-6 to TRBJ2-4; the TCRdb call, TRBD1, lacks DNA for checking. The CDR3 runs 13 residues. Germline V CDR1 and CDR2: SGHVS, FNYEAQ.

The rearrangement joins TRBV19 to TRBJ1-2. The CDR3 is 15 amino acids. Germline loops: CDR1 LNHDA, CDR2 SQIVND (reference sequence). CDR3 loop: CASSYGALDSYGYTF.

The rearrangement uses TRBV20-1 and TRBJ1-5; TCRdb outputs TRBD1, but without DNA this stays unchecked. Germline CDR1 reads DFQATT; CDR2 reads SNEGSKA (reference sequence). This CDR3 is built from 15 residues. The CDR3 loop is CSASYWNRENQPQHF.

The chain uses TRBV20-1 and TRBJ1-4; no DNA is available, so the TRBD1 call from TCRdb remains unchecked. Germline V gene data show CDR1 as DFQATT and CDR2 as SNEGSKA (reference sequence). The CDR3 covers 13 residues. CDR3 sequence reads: CSAFDRGGEKLFF.

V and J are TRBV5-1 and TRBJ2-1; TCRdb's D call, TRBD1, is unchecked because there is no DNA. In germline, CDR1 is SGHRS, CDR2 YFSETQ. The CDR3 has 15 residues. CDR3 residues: CASSPMGQGVNEQFF. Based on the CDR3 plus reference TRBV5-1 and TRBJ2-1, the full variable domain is KAGVTQTPRYLIKTRGQQVTLSCSPISGHRSVSWYQQTPGQGLQFLFEYFSETQRNKGNFPGRFSGRQFSNSRSEMNVSTLELGDSALYLCASSPMGQGVNEQFFGPGTRLTVL.

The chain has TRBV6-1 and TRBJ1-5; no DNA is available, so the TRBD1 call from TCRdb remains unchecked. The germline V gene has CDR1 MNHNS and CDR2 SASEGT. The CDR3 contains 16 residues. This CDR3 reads CASSRGRAYSNQPQHF.

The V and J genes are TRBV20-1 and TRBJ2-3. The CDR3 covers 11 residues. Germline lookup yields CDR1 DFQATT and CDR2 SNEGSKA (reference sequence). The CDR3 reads CSARTGDTQYF.

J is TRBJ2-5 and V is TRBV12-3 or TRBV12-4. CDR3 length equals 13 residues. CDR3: CASSLLAEETQYF.

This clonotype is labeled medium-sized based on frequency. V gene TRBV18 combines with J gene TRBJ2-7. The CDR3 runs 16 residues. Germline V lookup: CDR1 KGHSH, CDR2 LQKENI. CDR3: CASSPSAAWTSYEQYF.